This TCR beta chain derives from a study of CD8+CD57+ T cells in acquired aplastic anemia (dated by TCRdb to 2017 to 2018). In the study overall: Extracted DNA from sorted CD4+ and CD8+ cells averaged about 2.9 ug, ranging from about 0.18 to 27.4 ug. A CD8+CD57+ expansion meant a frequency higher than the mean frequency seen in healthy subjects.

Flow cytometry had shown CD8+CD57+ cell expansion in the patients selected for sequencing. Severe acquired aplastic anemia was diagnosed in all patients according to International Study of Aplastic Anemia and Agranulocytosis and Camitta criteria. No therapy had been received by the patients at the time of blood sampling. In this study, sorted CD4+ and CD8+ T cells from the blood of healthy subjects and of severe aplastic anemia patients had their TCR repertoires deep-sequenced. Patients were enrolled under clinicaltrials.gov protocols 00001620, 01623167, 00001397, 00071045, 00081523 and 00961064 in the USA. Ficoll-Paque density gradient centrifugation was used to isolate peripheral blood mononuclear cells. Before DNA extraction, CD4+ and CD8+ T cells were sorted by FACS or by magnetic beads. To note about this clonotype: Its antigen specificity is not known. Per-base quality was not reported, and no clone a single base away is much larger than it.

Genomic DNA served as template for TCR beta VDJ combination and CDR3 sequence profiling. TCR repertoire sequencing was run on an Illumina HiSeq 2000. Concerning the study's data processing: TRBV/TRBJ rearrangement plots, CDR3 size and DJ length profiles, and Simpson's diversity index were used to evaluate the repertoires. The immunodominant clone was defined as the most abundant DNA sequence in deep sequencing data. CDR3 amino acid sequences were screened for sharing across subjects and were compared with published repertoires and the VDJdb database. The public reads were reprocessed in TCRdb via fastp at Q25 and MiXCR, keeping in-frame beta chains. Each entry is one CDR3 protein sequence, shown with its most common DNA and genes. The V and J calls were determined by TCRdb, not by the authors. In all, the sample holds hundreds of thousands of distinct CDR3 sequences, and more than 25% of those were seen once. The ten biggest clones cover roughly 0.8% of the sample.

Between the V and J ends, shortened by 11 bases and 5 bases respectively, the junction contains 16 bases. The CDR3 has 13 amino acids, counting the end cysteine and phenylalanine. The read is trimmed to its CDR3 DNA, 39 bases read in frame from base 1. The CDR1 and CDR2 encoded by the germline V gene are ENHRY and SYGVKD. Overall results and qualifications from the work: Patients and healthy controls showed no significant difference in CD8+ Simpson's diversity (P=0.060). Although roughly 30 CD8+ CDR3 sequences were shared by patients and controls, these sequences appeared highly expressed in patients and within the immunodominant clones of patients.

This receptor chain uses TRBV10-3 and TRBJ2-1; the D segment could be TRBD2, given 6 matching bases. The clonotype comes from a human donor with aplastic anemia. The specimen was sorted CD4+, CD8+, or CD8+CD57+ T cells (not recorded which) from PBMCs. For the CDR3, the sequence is CAFRDSTDNEQFF. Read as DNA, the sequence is TGTGCCTTCCGGGACTCCACCGACAATGAGCAGTTCTTC.